This record looks at one TCR beta chain sequence and its context. As yet, its antigen is unknown. The assay was immunoSEQ multiplex PCR, and TCRdb's table has in-frame clones only and misses some. The sample lists 6,200 or so clones, about 74% occurring once. The V gene's germline CDR1 is MNHEY and CDR2 SMNVEV (reference sequence). This CDR3 region has 14 residues. V lost 8 bases to trimming and J lost 5 bases; unmatched junction nucleotides: 8. The data are from a study of tissue T cells after allogeneic stem cell transplantation. Study-level information: Pathologist H&E review favored samples with visible lymphocytes for sequencing among multiple samples.

Study-wide results and limits: Within patients, tissue anatomy strongly shaped TCR repertoire composition. Across patients, clones rarely overlapped, yet motif clusters were shared tissue-specifically.

The V and J genes are TRBV27 and TRBJ2-2, with 7 bases aligning to TRBD1. The source of this sequence is a woman aged 18-49 years with breast cancer. The sequenced sample was tissue from the rectum, obtained at autopsy. DNA of the CDR3: TGTGCCAGCCAATACCCAGGGGGTACCGGGGAGCTGTTTTTT. It translates to CASQYPGGTGELFF.